What follows is one TCR beta chain and its context. The data belong to a study of blood T cell repertoires in COVID-19. Background on the study: Spain, Italy and the United States supplied samples that represented acute and convalescent COVID-19.

Original methodology: By means of reference gene primer amplification, nucleated cell counts were estimated. Clones were read by immunoSEQ multiplex PCR, and TCRdb kept only the in-frame ones, dropping some. The V and J calls and clone size were taken over from that table, and D and trimming were inferred from the DNA. The sample includes around 80,000 clones, around 90% seen only once; the top ten take roughly 0.78%. Losses at the gene ends were 9 bases for V and 4 bases for J; bases not matched to a gene: 6. Germline CDR1 reads SGHRS; CDR2 reads YFSETQ. The CDR3 consists of 13 residues. The sequence was obtained from a woman older than 75 with acute or convalescent COVID-19. Specimen: peripheral blood. This rearrangement joins TRBV5-1 to TRBJ2-2; the match to TRBD1 covers 7 bases. Here the CDR3 reads CATTQGSTGELFF. The DNA for the CDR3 is TGCGCCACCACACAGGGGAGCACCGGGGAGCTGTTTTTT.